The next 30 T cell receptor beta chains were all read from a single sample in a study of cytotoxic CD8 clonotypes in ibrutinib-treated CLL. Assay: immunoSEQ multiplex PCR; the TCRdb copy retains only in-frame clones and omits some. The table has more than 200,000 clones, about three quarters seen once. The source material was PBMCs, sampled after 12 months of ibrutinib treatment. These receptor sequences come from a human donor with chronic lymphocytic leukemia.

The chain recombines TRBV19 with TRBJ2-1; perhaps TRBD2 as D (5 bases). CDR1 LNHDA and CDR2 SQIVND come from the germline V gene (reference sequence). This CDR3 has 13 amino acids. V dropped 4 bases and J dropped 3 bases, with 7 bases sitting between them. The CDR3 nucleotides are TGTGCCAGTAGTACTAGCCTCTACAATGAGCAGTTCTTC. It is translated as CASSTSLYNEQFF.

The count of this clone is one. This chain joins TRBV28 and TRBJ2-1, with TRBD2 matching 9 bases. The V and J ends lost 3 bases and 4 bases, in that order; junction bases with no gene match: 4. The CDR3 has 15 residues. Germline V lookup: CDR1 MDHEN, CDR2 SYDVKM. CDR3 sequence: CASSLAGGLYNEQFF. The CDR3, as DNA: TGTGCCAGCAGTTTGGCGGGGGGGCTATACAATGAGCAGTTCTTC.

The rearrangement links TRBV29-1 to TRBJ2-7; D may correspond to TRBD1 or TRBD2 (6 bases each). The CDR3 sequence is 15 residues long. Looked up from germline, CDR1 is SQVTM and CDR2 is ANQGSEA. V was cut by 0 bases and J by 6 bases, with 18 bases left in between. The CDR3 sequence is CSVEDRLRGVVEQYF. The CDR3 DNA follows: TGCAGCGTTGAAGATCGGTTGAGGGGGGTTGTCGAGCAGTACTTC.

The chain combines TRBV28 with TRBJ1-5, with D maybe TRBD1 (6 bases). The V and J ends lost 6 bases and 4 bases respectively, with 25 bases between them. The CDR3 consists of 18 residues. Germline CDR1 MDHEN, CDR2 SYDVKM. The CDR3: CASSTPQGGGRGNQPQHF. In DNA, the CDR3 is TGTGCCAGCAGCACCCCTCAAGGCGGGGGAAGGGGGAATCAGCCCCAGCATTTT.

This chain connects TRBV9 to TRBJ1-2; no clear D gene. V gave up 4 bases and J gave up 5 bases, with 18 bases separating them. CDR3 length: 15 residues. Germline V gene sequence: CDR1 SGDLS, CDR2 YYNGEE. Here the CDR3 reads CASSSRPGWEYGYTF. The CDR3 region has the DNA TGTGCCAGCAGCTCGCGACCCGGATGGGAGTATGGCTACACCTTC.

The chain has TRBV5-4 and TRBJ1-2, with unresolved D. This CDR3 contains 14 residues. V was clipped by 0 bases and J by 8 bases, with 14 bases between them. Germline V gene lookup returns CDR1 SGHNT and CDR2 YYREEE (reference sequence). CDR3 region: CASSLETEPEGYTF. CDR3 sequence (DNA): TGTGCCAGCAGCTTGGAAACGGAGCCGGAGGGCTACACCTTC.

V and J are TRBV6-5 and TRBJ1-5; possibly TRBD1 for D (6 bases). Trimming took 0 bases from V and 2 from J, leaving 8 bases between them. The CDR3 runs 15 residues. The V gene's germline CDR1 is MNHEY and CDR2 SVGAGI. CDR3 region: CASSYSPGGNQPQHF. The CDR3, as DNA: TGTGCCAGCAGTTACTCGCCAGGGGGCAATCAGCCCCAGCATTTT.

V and J are TRBV11-2 and TRBJ2-1, with 13 bases fitting TRBD2. CDR3 length equals 18 residues. With 3 bases clipped from V and 6 bases from J, the junction kept 11 bases outside the gene matches. Germline V gives CDR1 SGHAT, CDR2 FQNNGV. The CDR3 here is CASSFRLLAGGVANEQFF. Here the CDR3 DNA reads TGTGCCAGCAGCTTCAGGTTACTAGCGGGAGGGGTTGCCAATGAGCAGTTCTTC.

This chain connects TRBV7-2 to TRBJ1-1, with TRBD1 as a possible D gene (6 bases). The CDR3 covers 13 residues. Germline V gene data show CDR1 as SGHTA and CDR2 as FQGNSA. The V end was cut by 3 bases, the J end by 6 bases, with 11 bases between. The chain's CDR3 is CASSFRDKAEAFF. For the CDR3, the DNA is TGTGCCAGCAGCTTCCGGGACAAGGCTGAAGCTTTCTTT.

The chain joins TRBV29-1 to TRBJ2-2; no clear D. This CDR3 has 11 residues. V was pared by 6 bases and J by 9 bases, with 11 bases between. Germline V gives CDR1 SQVTM, CDR2 ANQGSEA. The CDR3 loop reads CSVAYNRELFF. The CDR3 DNA follows: TGCAGCGTCGCCTACAACCGGGAGCTGTTTTTT.

The rearrangement uses TRBV29-1 and TRBJ2-2, with 8 bases fitting TRBD1. The V gene's germline CDR1 is SQVTM and CDR2 ANQGSEA. V gave up 0 bases and J gave up 7 bases; unmatched junction bases: 7. The CDR3 is made up of 15 amino acids. The CDR3 loop reads CSVEEAGQGVGELFF. As DNA, the CDR3 is TGCAGCGTTGAAGAAGCCGGACAGGGTGTCGGGGAGCTGTTTTTT.

The chain combines TRBV5-6 with TRBJ1-3; D is ambiguous. The CDR3 covers 14 residues. Per the germline V gene, CDR1 is SGHDT and CDR2 is YYEEEE. V dropped 4 bases and J dropped 3 bases, with 11 bases sitting between them. The CDR3 nucleotides read TGTGCCAGCAGCCCAAGGACCGTTGGAAACACCATATATTTT. This translates into CASSPRTVGNTIYF.

The chain couples TRBV30 to TRBJ2-1; D may correspond to TRBD1 or TRBD2 (5 bases each). Trimming took off 0 bases at V and 7 bases at J, with 16 bases between the two ends. The CDR3 totals 15 residues. Looked up from germline, CDR1 is GTSNPN and CDR2 is SVGIG (reference sequence). The CDR3, as DNA: TGTGCCTGGAGTGTAGTGGCTCCCTGGGGGAATGAGCAGTTCTTC. It specifies CAWSVVAPWGNEQFF.

The gene calls are TRBV4-2 and TRBJ2-2, with D tentatively TRBD2 (7 bases). There are 17 residues in the CDR3. V was cut by 4 bases and J by 6 bases, with 21 bases left in between. Germline lookup yields CDR1 LGHNA and CDR2 YNFKEQ. The CDR3 here is CASSPKGGGASSGELFF. The CDR3 nucleotides are TGTGCCAGCAGCCCAAAAGGGGGGGGCGCGTCTTCCGGGGAGCTGTTTTTT.

V gene TRBV4-1 combines with J gene TRBJ1-2, with D possibly TRBD1 on 5 matching bases. The CDR3 is made up of 16 amino acids. V lost 0 bases and J 4 bases, leaving 15 bases between the germline ends. The germline V gene encodes CDR1 MGHRA and CDR2 YSYEKL. CDR3 protein: CASSQDEARVTYGYTF. CDR3 in DNA: TGCGCCAGCAGCCAAGATGAGGCCAGGGTAACCTATGGCTACACCTTC.

V usage is TRBV29-1 and J usage is TRBJ1-5; a weak D match, TRBD1 (6 bases). V was trimmed by 4 bases and J by 0 bases, leaving 16 bases between them. The CDR3 spans 16 residues. In germline, CDR1 is SQVTM, CDR2 ANQGSEA. The CDR3 nucleotides read TGCAGCGTTGTTGTAGCAGGGGTTCATAGCAATCAGCCCCAGCATTTT. Residues: CSVVVAGVHSNQPQHF.

This chain connects TRBV5-1 to TRBJ2-7; weak D call: TRBD1 (6 bases). The CDR3 contains 15 residues. Looked up from germline, CDR1 is SGHRS and CDR2 is YFSETQ. V was pared by 5 bases and J by 1 base, with 16 bases between. The CDR3 sequence is CASRRSPDSSYEQYF. In nucleotides, the CDR3 is TGCGCCAGCAGACGATCGCCGGACAGTTCCTACGAGCAGTACTTC.

The V gene is TRBV30, the J gene TRBJ1-3; 7 nucleotides line up with TRBD1. Germline CDR1 GTSNPN, CDR2 SVGIG (reference sequence). This CDR3 is 15 amino acids long. V trimming: 1 base; J trimming: 4 bases; junction bases outside the gene matches: 7. As DNA, the CDR3 is TGTGCCTGGAGTGAGGAGGGGGCCGGAGGAAACACCATATATTTT. Amino acids: CAWSEEGAGGNTIYF.

This clone was found a few times. J is TRBJ2-1 and V is TRBV2; D is possibly TRBD2 (6 bases). The V gene's germline CDR1 is SNHLY and CDR2 FYNNEI. The V end lost 7 bases, the J end lost 9 bases, and 16 bases lay between the germline ends. CDR3 length: 13 amino acids. The CDR3 loop reads CASIRDWRIEQFF. The CDR3 coding sequence is TGTGCCAGCATTAGGGACTGGAGGATTGAGCAGTTCTTC. Based on the CDR3 plus reference TRBV2 and TRBJ2-1, the full variable domain is EPEVTQTPSHQVTQMGQEVILRCVPISNHLYFYWYRQILGQKVEFLVSFYNNEISEKSEIFDDQFSVERPDGSNFTLKIRSTKLEDSAMYFCASIRDWRIEQFFGPGTRLTVL.

The chain has TRBV29-1 and TRBJ2-7, with TRBD1 identical over 8 bases. The ends lost 2 bases at V and 6 bases at J; junction bases unmatched: 15. The germline gives CDR1 SQVTM, CDR2 ANQGSEA. This CDR3 is 16 amino acids long. CDR3 nucleotide sequence: TGCAGCGTTGAATCCCCCGCCCCGGGACAGGTTCGCGAGCAGTACTTC. Residues: CSVESPAPGQVREQYF.

J is TRBJ1-4 and V is TRBV6-5, with D possibly matching TRBD1 (5 bases). Germline loops: CDR1 MNHEY, CDR2 SVGAGI. The CDR3 is 15 residues long. Trimming pared 0 bases from V and 1 base from J, leaving 6 bases between. CDR3 sequence: CASSYSGGTNEKLFF. CDR3 in DNA: TGTGCCAGCAGTTACTCGGGGGGAACTAATGAAAAACTGTTTTTT.

V usage is TRBV28 and J usage is TRBJ2-7, with no clear D. CDR1 and CDR2 from the germline V gene are MDHEN and SYDVKM. This CDR3 comprises 15 residues. Trimming removed 1 base from V and 1 base from J, with 11 bases in between. CDR3 in DNA: TGTGCCAGCAGTTTATCAGGCTTCCTGTCCTACGAGCAGTACTTC. This encodes CASSLSGFLSYEQYF.

The V and J genes are TRBV19 and TRBJ1-1; D remains unclear. V shed 1 base and J shed 2 bases, with 11 bases lying between them. Germline lookup yields CDR1 LNHDA and CDR2 SQIVND (reference sequence). The CDR3 spans 15 residues. CDR3 region: CASSIGAVGNTEAFF. CDR3 in DNA: TGTGCCAGTAGTATAGGAGCGGTAGGTAACACTGAAGCTTTCTTT.

CDR3 sequence reads: CASSLARGRGETQYF. In DNA form, the CDR3 reads TGTGCCAGCAGCTTAGCGCGGGGGCGAGGGGAGACCCAGTACTTC. This chain connects TRBV7-6 to TRBJ2-5, with D perhaps matching TRBD2 (7 bases). The germline V gene encodes CDR1 SGHVS and CDR2 FNYEAQ. The germline V and J ends were trimmed by 0 bases and 5 bases, with 13 bases remaining between them. The CDR3 extends over 15 amino acids.

The J gene is TRBJ2-1, the V gene TRBV2, with D possibly being TRBD2 (6 bases). The CDR3 contains 12 residues. V was pared by 4 bases and J by 7 bases, with 8 bases between. Germline assignment: CDR1 SNHLY and CDR2 FYNNEI. CDR3 amino acids: CASSAAGNEQFF. The CDR3 DNA is TGTGCCAGCAGTGCGGCGGGGAATGAGCAGTTCTTC.

The chain carries TRBV9 and TRBJ2-1; D gene uncertain. The CDR3 is 16 residues long. CDR1 is SGDLS, CDR2 YYNGEE, per germline. V lost 4 bases to trimming and J lost 5 bases, with 19 bases between them. CDR3 region: CASSLIAGRGDNEQFF. The CDR3 DNA follows: TGTGCCAGCAGCCTGATAGCTGGTAGAGGTGACAATGAGCAGTTCTTC. Full variable domain (rest looked up from reference TRBV9 and TRBJ2-1): DSGVTQTPKHLITATGQRVTLRCSPRSGDLSVYWYQQSLDQGLQFLIQYYNGEERAKGNILERFSAQQFPDLHSELNLSSLELGDSALYFCASSLIAGRGDNEQFFGPGTRLTVL.

With regard to this clone: A read error is possible here, since a much larger clone lies one base away. The V gene is TRBV27, the J gene TRBJ2-3; D is uncertain. CDR3 length: 11 amino acids. CDR1 MNHEY and CDR2 SMNVEV come from the germline V gene (reference sequence). The germline V and J ends were trimmed by 6 bases and 2 bases, with 3 bases remaining between them. CDR3 residues: CASSHTDTQYF. The CDR3 bases are TGTGCCAGCAGCCACACAGATACGCAGTATTTT.

The rearrangement links TRBV30 to TRBJ1-2; maybe TRBD1 (5 bases). The CDR3 has 16 residues. V shed 4 bases and J shed 0 bases, with 18 bases lying between them. Germline lookup yields CDR1 GTSNPN and CDR2 SVGIG (reference sequence). The CDR3 here is CAWTLFRDFANYGYTF. CDR3 sequence (DNA): TGTGCCTGGACCCTCTTCCGGGACTTCGCTAACTATGGCTACACCTTC.

On this clone: Sequence at one end of the junction differs from germline and may be a read error. This chain links TRBV7-6 with TRBJ2-1, with 9 bases matching TRBD2. CDR1 is SGHVS and CDR2 is FNYEAQ in the germline V gene. The CDR3 consists of 15 residues. The CDR3 reads CASSPLAGDVPRRIF. CDR3 nucleotides: TGTGCCAGCAGCCCCTTAGCGGGGGACGTCCCTCGTAGGATCTTC.

V gene TRBV11-2 combines with J gene TRBJ1-2; perhaps TRBD1 as D (6 bases). From germline, CDR1 is SGHAT and CDR2 FQNNGV. The CDR3 is made up of 16 amino acids. Trimming removed 3 bases from V and 2 bases from J, with 16 bases in between. CDR3 loop: CASSFGRGGSNYGYTF. The DNA for the CDR3 is TGTGCCAGCAGCTTTGGGAGGGGGGGATCCAACTATGGCTACACCTTC.